This T cell receptor beta chain is from a study of blood T cell repertoires in COVID-19. On the study more broadly: Specimens from acute and convalescent COVID-19 originated in the United States, Italy and Spain.

Looked up from germline, CDR1 is MNHEY and CDR2 is SVGAGI. With 10 bases clipped from V and 2 bases from J, the junction kept 6 bases outside the gene matches. This CDR3 spans 14 amino acids. The authors' processing: Estimates of nucleated cell counts were drawn from the amplification of reference gene primers. Using immunoSEQ multiplex PCR, the repertoire was profiled, and TCRdb retains in-frame clones only, with some absent. The V and J calls and clone size were taken over from that table, and D and trimming were inferred from the DNA. The sample records around 150,000 clones, 84% being singletons.

The rearrangement links TRBV6-5 to TRBJ2-3, with 10 bases that match TRBD2. This receptor was identified in a human donor in a cohort sampled during active COVID-19. Sequencing was carried out using peripheral blood. The CDR3 spells CATSGGEITDTQYF. As DNA, the CDR3 is TGTGCCACCAGCGGGGGGGAAATCACAGATACGCAGTATTTT.